A single sample gave rise to the 15 T cell receptor beta chains below, sequenced in a study of T cells in Graves' hyperthyroidism and ophthalmopathy. There were TCR beta CDR3 regions amplified from RNA transcripts. HTBI primers were employed in a first-round RT-PCR of the TCR CDR3. Using its own MiXCR run on the multiplex PCR reads, TCRdb lists one record per CDR3 protein. The sample holds about 680,000 distinct CDR3 sequences; 35% are singletons and the top ten take around 31%. Sequencing used blood. These receptors all come from a woman aged 40 to 50 with Graves' hyperthyroidism.

CDR3 sequence: CASSLEPTGGKLFF. CDR3 DNA sequence: TGTGCCAGCAGCTTAGAACCGACAGGGGGAAAACTGTTTTTT. This chain joins TRBV7-9 and TRBJ1-4; 9 nucleotides match TRBD1. This CDR3 has 14 residues. V was clipped by 1 base and J by 10 bases; unmatched bases: 4. Germline CDR1 is SEHNR and CDR2 is FQNEAQ (reference sequence).

This sequence joins TRBV24-1 and TRBJ2-5; TRBD2 matches at 11 bases. The J call is doubtful: the DNA matches TRBJ2-1 better. Germline V gene data show CDR1 as KGHDR and CDR2 as SFDVKD. This CDR3 region has 16 residues. CDR3 DNA sequence: TGTGCCACCAGTGGCGAACTAGCGGGAGAGGGCAATGAGCAGTTCTTC. Its protein product is CATSGELAGEGNEQFF.

The table lists this clonotype with many counts. The chain has TRBV7-2 and TRBJ2-7; TRBD1 matches at 7 bases. V dropped 3 bases and J dropped 1; count of bases not matched to a gene: 3. This CDR3 comprises 14 residues. Germline values: CDR1 SGHTA, CDR2 FQGNSA. CDR3 coding DNA: TGTGCCAGCAGCTTTTCACAGGGGTCCTACGAGCAGTACTTC. Translated: CASSFSQGSYEQYF.

In this sample, this clonotype turned up many times. The chain employs TRBV10-3 and TRBJ1-5; TRBD1 matches 8 bases. The germline CDR1 and CDR2 sequences are ENHRY and SYGVKD. The V and J ends lost 5 bases and 4 bases, in that order; junction bases with no gene match: 1. The CDR3 has 13 amino acids. CDR3 residues: CAISRTGNQPQHF. CDR3 nucleotides: TGTGCCATCAGTCGGACAGGGAATCAGCCCCAGCATTTT.

The chain recombines TRBV9 with TRBJ1-4; D is uncertain. From germline, CDR1 is SGDLS and CDR2 YYNGEE. The CDR3 loop spans 14 amino acids. Trimming stripped 0 bases from V and 9 bases from J, with 12 bases between. In DNA, the CDR3 is TGTGCCAGCAGCGTAGGTGGCGCTACTCAAAAACTGTTTTTT. This sequence encodes CASSVGGATQKLFF.

This clonotype was counted only a few times. The chain is built from TRBV6-2 or TRBV6-3 and TRBJ2-7; D is undetermined. Per germline, CDR1 MNHEY and CDR2 SVGEGT. The CDR3 runs to 14 residues. V was pared by 0 bases and J by 4 bases, with 10 bases between. The CDR3 spells CASSYSPSRYEQYF. As DNA, the CDR3 is TGTGCCAGCAGTTACTCCCCGTCGAGATACGAGCAGTACTTC.

The genes are TRBV6-5 and TRBJ1-5; D gene uncertain. This CDR3 contains 13 residues. CDR1 and CDR2 (germline): MNHEY, SVGAGI. The V end lost 1 base, the J end lost 4 bases, and 5 bases lay between the germline ends. CDR3: CASSYYPNQPQHF. The CDR3, as DNA: TGTGCCAGCAGTTACTACCCTAATCAGCCCCAGCATTTT.

In this sample, this clonotype turned up many times. This chain links TRBV7-2 with TRBJ1-6; 9 positions agree with TRBD1. Germline CDR1 and CDR2: SGHTA and FQGNSA. The CDR3 totals 15 residues. The V and J ends lost 5 bases and 9 bases, in that order; junction bases with no gene match: 8. This CDR3 is CASSTWDRVGSPLHF. CDR3 in DNA: TGTGCCAGCAGCACCTGGGACAGGGTCGGTTCACCCCTCCACTTT.

The J gene is TRBJ2-6, the V gene TRBV5-5, with D perhaps TRBD2 (5 bases). The CDR3 runs 14 residues. Trimming pared 4 bases from V and 4 bases from J, leaving 9 bases between. The germline V gene has CDR1 SGHKS and CDR2 YYEKEE (reference sequence). The CDR3 reads CASSNLAGANVLTF. Written as DNA, the CDR3 is TGTGCCAGCAGCAATTTAGCGGGGGCCAACGTCCTGACTTTC.

This clonotype has a count of ten or more. V is TRBV9 and J is TRBJ2-6; D not resolved. Germline lookup yields CDR1 SGDLS and CDR2 YYNGEE. The CDR3 contains 17 residues. V was trimmed by 1 base and J by 0 bases, leaving 11 bases between them. The CDR3 DNA follows: TGTGCCAGCAGCGTAAGGCCACTGAACTCTGGGGCCAACGTCCTGACTTTC. Its translation is CASSVRPLNSGANVLTF.

The rearrangement links TRBV10-3 to TRBJ2-7; D is possibly TRBD1 (5 bases). TRBJ2-5 matches the DNA end more closely, so the J call is doubtful. This CDR3 has 13 residues. The germline CDR1 and CDR2 sequences are ENHRY and SYGVKD. CDR3 in amino acids: CAISERGGETQYF. The CDR3, as DNA: TGTGCCATCAGTGAGAGGGGTGGAGAGACCCAGTACTTC.

This clonotype was seen a handful of times. The V call is TRBV20-1, the J call TRBJ1-2, with D possibly matching TRBD1 (6 bases). This CDR3 has 14 amino acids. Trimming shortened V by 0 bases and J by 6 bases, and 14 bases separated the two germline ends. Germline CDR1 DFQATT, CDR2 SNEGSKA (reference sequence). This CDR3 reads CSARDTGFIHGYTF. CDR3 DNA sequence: TGCAGTGCTAGAGATACAGGGTTTATCCATGGCTACACCTTC.

This clonotype showed up many times. The chain is built from TRBV9 and TRBJ2-7; D ambiguous. Germline loops: CDR1 SGDLS, CDR2 YYNGEE. Trimming left V 0 bases short and J 3 bases short, with 13 bases between. CDR3 length equals 15 residues. CDR3 sequence (DNA): TGTGCCAGCAGCGTAGCTTCAGGCTTGAACTACGAGCAGTACTTC. Protein sequence: CASSVASGLNYEQYF.

The V and J genes are TRBV7-9 and TRBJ1-2, with 8 bases fitting TRBD1. Germline loops: CDR1 SEHNR, CDR2 FQNEAQ (reference sequence). Trimming at V came to 6 bases and at J to 4 bases, leaving 10 bases not matched to a gene. This CDR3 contains 15 residues. As DNA, the CDR3 is TGTGCCAGCAGTTCCGACAGGGGTAGGGGCTATGGCTACACCTTC. It codes for CASSSDRGRGYGYTF.

This clonotype was observed at least ten times. This chain connects TRBV7-9 to TRBJ1-2; D call uncertain. The ends were cut back, 5 bases at V and 8 bases at J, with 12 bases in the middle. Germline V gene lookup returns CDR1 SEHNR and CDR2 FQNEAQ (reference sequence). The CDR3 runs 12 residues. CDR3 in DNA: TGTGCCAGCAGCAAGGCTCAGAGGGGCTACACCTTC. Residues: CASSKAQRGYTF.